One sample yielded the 24 T cell receptor beta chains listed below, sequenced in a study of OX40 agonist ivuxolimab in advanced cancers. Produced via immunoSEQ multiplex PCR; TCRdb's table is partial and in-frame only. Of tens of thousands of clones listed, roughly 80% were seen once; the top ten hold 5.5% to 6%. Sequencing used CD4+ or CD8+ T cells sorted from blood, obtained in a trial of the OX40 agonist ivuxolimab. These receptors were collected from an adult with an advanced solid tumor such as melanoma, head and neck, liver or kidney cancer.

The chain carries TRBV7-2 and TRBJ2-1; 7 bases agree with TRBD2. Germline CDR1 reads SGHTA; CDR2 reads FQGNSA. CDR3 size: 14 residues. V was pared by 3 bases and J by 8 bases, with 7 bases of the junction left unmatched. The CDR3: CASSLVRGEYEQFF. DNA of the CDR3: TGTGCCAGCAGCTTGGTCCGGGGGGAATATGAGCAGTTCTTC.

The chain has TRBV5-4 and TRBJ2-2; 8 bases agree with TRBD2. Germline trimming cut 4 bases from V and 1 base from J; bases unmatched to any gene: 6. CDR1 is SGHNT, CDR2 YYREEE, per germline (reference sequence). The CDR3 has 16 amino acids. As DNA, the CDR3 is TGTGCCAGCAGCCCCGGGGGGGGGAGGAACACCGGGGAGCTGTTTTTT. Its translation is CASSPGGGRNTGELFF. Variable domain in full (rest from reference TRBV5-4 and TRBJ2-2): ETGVTQSPTHLIKTRGQQVTLRCSSQSGHNTVSWYQQALGQGPQFIFQYYREEENGRGNFPPRFSGLQFPNYSSELNVNALELDDSALYLCASSPGGGRNTGELFFGEGSRLTVL.

The rearrangement links TRBV27 to TRBJ2-2; D gene ambiguous. V dropped 8 bases and J dropped 7 bases, with 17 bases sitting between them. The CDR3 spans 14 residues. CDR1 and CDR2 (germline): MNHEY, SMNVEV (reference sequence). As DNA, the CDR3 is TGTGCCAGCCGCCTTCGACGGAACTACGGGGAGCTGTTTTTT. This sequence encodes CASRLRRNYGELFF.

The chain links TRBV28 to TRBJ2-4; maybe TRBD1 (6 bases). Germline V gives CDR1 MDHEN, CDR2 SYDVKM. V shed 3 bases and J shed 3 bases, with 15 bases lying between them. This CDR3 comprises 16 residues. CDR3 sequence reads: CASSFGGQQGKNIQYF. Written as DNA, the CDR3 is TGTGCCAGCAGTTTTGGGGGACAACAGGGCAAAAACATTCAGTACTTC.

This chain links TRBV11-3 with TRBJ2-2; possible D gene TRBD1, 6 bases. The germline gives CDR1 SGHNT, CDR2 YENEEA. V gave up 10 bases and J gave up 1 base, with 10 bases separating them. CDR3 length: 13 residues. CDR3 bases: TGTGCCACCGCGGACAGGAACACCGGGGAGCTGTTTTTT. Translating it yields CATADRNTGELFF.

This clone was seen a few times. The V and J genes are TRBV27 and TRBJ1-1, with TRBD1 matching 9 bases. This CDR3 contains 16 residues. Per germline, CDR1 MNHEY and CDR2 SMNVEV (reference sequence). Trimming removed 0 bases from V and 4 bases from J; junction bases left unmatched: 6. CDR3 nucleotide sequence: TGTGCCAGCAGTTTATCGGGGACAGGGATAAGCACTGAAGCTTTCTTT. It specifies CASSLSGTGISTEAFF.

This chain uses TRBV7-9 with TRBJ2-1; 10 bases map to TRBD2. CDR1 and CDR2 (germline): SEHNR, FQNEAQ (reference sequence). The CDR3 is 16 residues long. Trimming removed 3 bases from V and 10 bases from J; junction bases left unmatched: 12. CDR3 region: CASSFFTSGTSREQFF. The CDR3 coding sequence is TGTGCCAGCAGCTTTTTTACTAGCGGGACTTCTCGGGAGCAGTTCTTC.

This clone was seen just once. DNA of the CDR3: TGTGCCAGCAGTTCAAGCACAGGGAGGGTTGAAGCTTTCTTT. Protein sequence: CASSSSTGRVEAFF. The J gene is TRBJ1-1, the V gene TRBV27, with D possibly TRBD1 on 6 matching bases. V lost 4 bases and J lost 7, with 16 bases in between. There are 14 residues in the CDR3. The germline gives CDR1 MNHEY, CDR2 SMNVEV (reference sequence).

This clone showed up just a few times. Other DNA sequences in this specimen translate into the identical CDR3. The chain is built from TRBV9 and TRBJ1-1, with D maybe TRBD1 (5 bases). The germline CDR1 and CDR2 sequences are SGDLS and YYNGEE. This CDR3 is built from 15 residues. Between the trimmed V and J ends, which lost 3 bases and 0 bases, there was a span of 12 bases. The CDR3 DNA sequence: TGTGCCAGCAGCGGACGTCAGGGAATGAACACTGAAGCTTTCTTT. Protein: CASSGRQGMNTEAFF.

CDR3 loop: CASSSRTEDYEQYV. As DNA, the CDR3 is TGTGCCAGCAGCTCTCGGACGGAAGATTACGAGCAGTACGTC. The V gene is TRBV7-9, the J gene TRBJ2-7; no clear D. CDR1 and CDR2 from the germline V gene are SEHNR and FQNEAQ (reference sequence). Deletions cut 4 bases from V and 4 bases from J, with 14 bases between. The CDR3 length is 14 residues.

The V and J genes are TRBV29-1 and TRBJ2-5; 9 nucleotides agree with TRBD1. Germline CDR1 and CDR2: SQVTM and ANQGSEA. V lost 3 bases, J lost 4 bases, and 12 bases stayed unmatched. CDR3 length: 16 amino acids. CDR3: CSVDVADRGAGETQYF. The CDR3 region has the DNA TGCAGCGTTGACGTCGCGGACAGGGGAGCAGGAGAGACCCAGTACTTC.

V gene TRBV4-1 combines with J gene TRBJ2-2; 8 bases fit TRBD1. The CDR3 sequence is 18 residues long. V shed 5 bases and J 4 bases; nucleotides not matched to a gene: 15. The V gene's germline CDR1 is MGHRA and CDR2 YSYEKL. This CDR3 reads CASSYPRGQGAGTGELFF. CDR3 sequence (DNA): TGCGCCAGCAGCTATCCCCGGGGGCAGGGGGCGGGCACCGGGGAGCTGTTTTTT.

CDR3 residues: CASSRQGEETQYF. In DNA, the CDR3 is TGTGCCAGCAGCCGACAGGGGGAAGAGACCCAGTACTTC. The chain recombines TRBV5-6 with TRBJ2-5, with 9 bases lining up with TRBD1. The CDR3 length is 13 residues. Germline trimming cut 4 bases from V and 3 bases from J; bases unmatched to any gene: 1. In germline, CDR1 is SGHDT, CDR2 YYEEEE. Supplemented by reference TRBV5-6 and TRBJ2-5, the full variable domain reads DAGVTQSPTHLIKTRGQQVTLRCSPKSGHDTVSWYQQALGQGPQFIFQYYEEEERQRGNFPDRFSGHQFPNYSSELNVNALLLGDSALYLCASSRQGEETQYFGPGTRLLVL.

This clone was detected only a few times. The CDR3 nucleotides read TGTGCCAGCAGGTCGACTAGCGCCTACAATGAGCAGTTCTTC. Translating gives CASRSTSAYNEQFF. The chain recombines TRBV28 with TRBJ2-1; 8 positions agree with TRBD2. Trimming took 6 bases from V and 2 from J; bases not matched to a gene: 3. Germline V gene data show CDR1 as MDHEN and CDR2 as SYDVKM. This CDR3 is 14 amino acids long.

This clone was seen just once. The chain employs TRBV19 and TRBJ2-1; TRBD1 agrees at 9 bases. Losses at the gene ends were 5 bases for V and 5 bases for J; bases not matched to a gene: 10. Germline V gene data show CDR1 as LNHDA and CDR2 as SQIVND (reference sequence). The CDR3 covers 16 residues. The DNA of the CDR3 is TGTGCCAGTAGTGCCAGAGGGGACAGGGTTAACAATGAGCAGTTCTTC. Amino acid sequence: CASSARGDRVNNEQFF.

This chain connects TRBV28 to TRBJ2-3; no reliable D call. Per germline, CDR1 MDHEN and CDR2 SYDVKM. This CDR3 has 15 amino acids. V was trimmed by 7 bases and J by 5 bases, leaving 19 bases between them. The DNA for the CDR3 is TGTGCCAGCACCTCTTCCCTGAGTCCCGGAGATACGCAGTATTTT. Translated: CASTSSLSPGDTQYF.

The chain has TRBV18 and TRBJ2-1; D is ambiguous. In germline, CDR1 is KGHSH, CDR2 LQKENI. CDR3 length: 13 amino acids. Trimming took 4 bases from V and 0 from J, leaving 4 bases between them. The DNA for the CDR3 is TGTGCCAGCTCACTAGGCTCCTACAATGAGCAGTTCTTC. Its protein product is CASSLGSYNEQFF. The complete variable domain, with remaining parts taken from reference TRBV18 and TRBJ2-1, reads NAGVMQNPRHLVRRRGQEARLRCSPMKGHSHVYWYRQLPEEGLKFMVYLQKENIIDESGMPKERFSAEFPKEGPSILRIQQVVRGDSAAYFCASSLGSYNEQFFGPGTRLTVL.

The chain carries TRBV28 and TRBJ1-1, with D possibly matching TRBD1 (6 bases). The length of the CDR3 is 15 residues. Looked up from germline, CDR1 is MDHEN and CDR2 is SYDVKM. V lost 5 bases, J lost 4 bases, and 17 bases lay in between. CDR3 sequence: CASSLQGKIPTEAFF. The CDR3 bases are TGTGCCAGCAGTCTACAGGGTAAAATTCCCACTGAAGCTTTCTTT.

The chain joins TRBV6-5 to TRBJ1-1; 10 positions agree with TRBD1. Germline assignment: CDR1 MNHEY and CDR2 SVGAGI. With V trimmed by 7 bases and J by 5 bases, 7 bases remained unmatched. This CDR3 has 14 residues. CDR3 nucleotides: TGTGCCAGCAAGCGGGACAGGGGATGGACTGAAGCTTTCTTT. Translated: CASKRDRGWTEAFF.

The CDR3 reads CASTSADLPSGNTIYF. The CDR3 nucleotides read TGTGCCAGCACCTCCGCGGACCTCCCCTCTGGAAACACCATATATTTT. This sequence joins TRBV28 and TRBJ1-3; D remains ambiguous. Germline CDR1 reads MDHEN; CDR2 reads SYDVKM. This CDR3 contains 16 residues. Trimming left V 7 bases short and J 0 bases short, with 16 bases between.

V and J are TRBV10-3 and TRBJ1-2, with TRBD1 matching over 8 bases. This CDR3 has 17 residues. V shed 0 bases and J 7 bases; nucleotides not matched to a gene: 13. In germline, CDR1 is ENHRY, CDR2 SYGVKD. CDR3 DNA: TGTGCCATCAGTGAGTCTACGGACAGCAGGGGGCTGGGTGGCTACACCTTC. This codes for CAISESTDSRGLGGYTF.

In this sample, this clone turned up once. The J gene is TRBJ2-3, the V gene TRBV7-9; D perhaps matches TRBD2 (7 bases). This CDR3 comprises 15 residues. In germline, CDR1 is SEHNR, CDR2 FQNEAQ (reference sequence). Deletions cut 5 bases from V and 4 bases from J, with 16 bases between. CDR3: CASSRGGARADTQYF. The DNA of the CDR3 is TGTGCCAGCAGCCGAGGGGGGGCGCGAGCAGATACGCAGTATTTT.

This chain links TRBV6-5 with TRBJ2-1; no firm D call. This CDR3 is built from 12 residues. The germline V gene encodes CDR1 MNHEY and CDR2 SVGAGI. Trimming left V 6 bases short and J 4 bases short, with 7 bases between. CDR3 DNA sequence: TGTGCCAGCAGCTCAGGATACAATGAGCAGTTCTTC. Translated, it gives CASSSGYNEQFF.

The rearrangement joins TRBV6-1 to TRBJ1-5; D unresolved. The CDR3 has 13 residues. The V and J ends lost 4 bases and 4 bases respectively, with 8 bases between them. Germline values: CDR1 MNHNS, CDR2 SASEGT. The CDR3 spells CASSATGNQPQHF. CDR3 coding DNA: TGTGCCAGCAGTGCAACCGGGAATCAGCCCCAGCATTTT.